The 8 T cell receptor beta chains given below trace back to one sample, sequenced in a study of molecular identifiers for immune sequencing clone quantification. MiXCR, applied by TCRdb to the PCR reads, yields one record per CDR3 protein. The table includes some 680,000 distinct CDR3 sequences, 25% detected once. Sequenced material: naive CD8+ T cells from blood, with Jurkat cell RNA spiked in. The subset is: FACS-sorted CD8+CD4-CCR7+CD45RA+ naive T cells. The receptors originated from a human donor in good health. Some libraries in this study had Jurkat cell RNA spiked in.

Here the CDR3 DNA reads TGTGCCACCAGCGGGACAGGGGGATCCAATCAGCCCCAGCATTTT. Its protein is CATSGTGGSNQPQHF. The rearrangement uses TRBV15 and TRBJ1-5, with TRBD1 matching 11 bases. The V gene's germline CDR1 is LNHNV and CDR2 YYDKDF (reference sequence). This CDR3 is 15 amino acids long. J was trimmed by 3 bases and V by 5 bases; bases with no gene match: 3.

To note about this clonotype: A read error is possible here, since a much larger clone lies one base away. The chain combines TRBV7-6 with TRBJ2-3, with 8 nucleotides matching TRBD1. Per germline, CDR1 SGHVS and CDR2 FNYEAQ. The CDR3 sequence is 15 residues long. CDR3 in amino acids: CTSSYAGGGTDTQYF. The CDR3 DNA is TGTACCAGCAGTTACGCAGGGGGCGGAACAGATACGCAGTATTTT.

Remarks on this clonotype: At one of its ends the junction is not consistent with the germline gene, which may arise from a read error. This sequence joins TRBV27 and TRBJ2-7; D uncertain. The CDR3 spans 13 residues. CDR1 MNHEY and CDR2 SMNVEV come from the germline V gene (reference sequence). The CDR3 loop is CANSLGIAYEQYF. In DNA, the CDR3 is TGTGCCAACAGTCTTGGGATTGCCTACGAGCAGTACTTC.

This chain uses TRBV21-1 with TRBJ2-5; the table's D call of TRBD1 was not tested on the DNA. TRBV21-1 is deemed a pseudogene. The CDR3 covers 14 residues. CDR3 bases: TGTGCCAGCAGCCAATTTCAGGGGAGAGAGCCCCAGTACTTC. This gives the protein CASSQFQGREPQYF.

This clonotype was seen many times. The chain couples TRBV14 to TRBJ2-7; the match to TRBD2 covers 9 bases. Trimming at V came to 1 base and at J to 2 bases, leaving 3 bases not matched to a gene. Germline V gene data show CDR1 as SGHDN and CDR2 as FVKESK. CDR3 length: 15 amino acids. CDR3 nucleotides: TGTGCCAGCAGCCAAGTAAGCGGGGGGCCCTACGAGCAGTACTTC. Residues: CASSQVSGGPYEQYF.

This clonotype was detected many times. The rearrangement uses TRBV7-2 and TRBJ1-4; possible D gene TRBD1, 5 bases. The CDR3 loop spans 15 amino acids. In germline, CDR1 is SGHTA, CDR2 FQGNSA. V lost 6 bases and J lost 7, with 18 bases in between. In nucleotides, the CDR3 is TGTGCCAGCAGTGAACCTGACAGCTACTTTGAAAAACTGTTTTTT. Translating gives CASSEPDSYFEKLFF.

This clonotype was recorded a few times. The chain employs TRBV4-3 and TRBJ2-7, with 7 nucleotides matching TRBD2. V lost 4 bases and J lost 3; bases outside the gene matches: 9. The CDR3 consists of 15 residues. The germline V gene has CDR1 LGHNA and CDR2 YSLEER. The CDR3 DNA follows: TGCGCCAGCAGCCCTGGAGCGAGCGGGGACTACGAGCAGTACTTC. This gives the protein CASSPGASGDYEQYF.

The chain employs TRBV28 and TRBJ2-7; D gene unclear. CDR3 length equals 12 residues. Per the germline V gene, CDR1 is MDHEN and CDR2 is SYDVKM. The V and J ends lost 8 bases and 0 bases respectively, with 8 bases between them. The CDR3 reads CASYDSSYEQYF. CDR3 bases: TGTGCCAGCTATGATAGCTCCTACGAGCAGTACTTC.